A single sample gave rise to the 19 T cell receptor beta chains below, sequenced in a study of response to subunit inactivated influenza vaccine. In TCRdb, the RT-PCR reads were re-called with MiXCR into one record per CDR3 protein. The sample carries 650,000 to 700,000 distinct CDR3 sequences, 15% to 19% recorded once. The sequenced sample was PBMCs from blood, obtained less than 13 days after vaccination. These receptors all stem from a man in his fifties who received an inactivated influenza vaccine.

This clonotype showed up just a few times. The rearrangement links TRBV20-1 to TRBJ1-1; weak D call: TRBD1 (5 bases). Germline V gene data show CDR1 as DFQATT and CDR2 as SNEGSKA (reference sequence). Between the trimmed V and J ends, which lost 3 bases and 5 bases, there was a span of 19 bases. CDR3 length equals 15 residues. The CDR3 loop is CSARNWGREWTEAFF. For the CDR3, the DNA is TGCAGTGCTAGGAATTGGGGCAGGGAATGGACTGAAGCTTTCTTT.

The genes are TRBV6-1 and TRBJ2-6; D is unresolved. This CDR3 spans 16 amino acids. Trimming took off 4 bases at V and 0 bases at J, with 10 bases between the two ends. Germline values: CDR1 MNHNS, CDR2 SASEGT. In nucleotides, the CDR3 is TGTGCCAGCAGTGTGCGGTCAGACTCTGGGGCCAACGTCCTGACTTTC. It translates to CASSVRSDSGANVLTF.

The V call is TRBV5-1, the J call TRBJ2-3, with 12 bases lining up with TRBD2. This CDR3 comprises 16 residues. Germline-derived CDR1 and CDR2 are SGHRS and YFSETQ. J was trimmed by 2 bases and V by 5 bases; bases with no gene match: 6. The CDR3: CASRSLAGGTTDTQYF. CDR3 sequence (DNA): TGCGCCAGCAGAAGTCTAGCGGGGGGGACCACAGATACGCAGTATTTT.

This clonotype has a handful of counts. This sequence joins TRBV9 and TRBJ2-2; a weak D match, TRBD2 (7 bases). Germline CDR1 reads SGDLS; CDR2 reads YYNGEE. Trimming cost V 0 bases and J 5 bases, with 11 bases left between them. This CDR3 is built from 15 residues. DNA for the CDR3: TGTGCCAGCAGCGTAGTGGGAGGGGGGACCGGGGAGCTGTTTTTT. Protein: CASSVVGGGTGELFF.

The chain recombines TRBV6-1 with TRBJ1-1; D is unresolved. V was cut by 2 bases and J by 3 bases, with 13 bases left in between. This CDR3 spans 15 amino acids. From germline, CDR1 is MNHNS and CDR2 SASEGT. CDR3 sequence reads: CASSESWGWDTEAFF. CDR3 bases: TGTGCCAGCAGTGAATCCTGGGGATGGGACACTGAAGCTTTCTTT.

The V and J genes are TRBV20-1 and TRBJ1-1, with a weak D call TRBD1 (5 bases). The V gene's germline CDR1 is DFQATT and CDR2 SNEGSKA (reference sequence). There are 14 residues in the CDR3. Trimming pared 3 bases from V and 4 bases from J, leaving 15 bases between. CDR3 protein: CSASDGQQVTEAFF. CDR3 bases: TGCAGTGCTAGTGACGGACAACAAGTCACTGAAGCTTTCTTT.

This clonotype has ten or more counts. The chain has TRBV4-2 and TRBJ2-7, with D uncertain. The CDR3 is 14 amino acids. V lost 1 base and J lost 0, with 7 bases in between. Germline lookup yields CDR1 LGHNA and CDR2 YNFKEQ. The CDR3 DNA reads TGTGCCAGCAGCCAAGCGCGGAGCTCCTACGAGCAGTACTTC. It specifies CASSQARSSYEQYF.

A few counts support this clonotype. The V gene is TRBV5-1, the J gene TRBJ2-1; 10 positions match TRBD2. CDR1 SGHRS and CDR2 YFSETQ come from the germline V gene. The CDR3 is 18 amino acids. The J segment lost 4 bases and the V segment lost 3 bases, leaving 13 bases of the junction unmatched. In DNA, the CDR3 is TGCGCCAGCAGCTCCTACCCCACCAGCGGGAGGGGGTACAATGAGCAGTTCTTC. Amino acid sequence: CASSSYPTSGRGYNEQFF.

This clonotype was recorded a few times. The chain carries TRBV4-1 and TRBJ2-1; 8 nucleotides align to TRBD1. The germline gives CDR1 MGHRA, CDR2 YSYEKL. The CDR3 loop spans 16 amino acids. Trimming removed 4 bases from V and 2 bases from J; junction bases left unmatched: 7. CDR3 nucleotide sequence: TGCGCCAGCAGCCCGGAGGGCAGGGGGCCCTACAATGAGCAGTTCTTC. Protein sequence: CASSPEGRGPYNEQFF.

The chain employs TRBV11-2 and TRBJ1-6, with D unclear. Germline V gene sequence: CDR1 SGHAT, CDR2 FQNNGV. The CDR3 loop spans 13 amino acids. With 2 bases removed from V and 9 bases from J, the gap between germline ends came to 8 bases. For the CDR3, the DNA is TGTGCCAGCAGCTTACACAGCCTTTCACCCCTCCACTTT. It specifies CASSLHSLSPLHF.

The genes are TRBV20-1 and TRBJ1-4; D not certain. CDR1 DFQATT and CDR2 SNEGSKA come from the germline V gene (reference sequence). V gave up 1 base and J gave up 5 bases, with 14 bases separating them. This CDR3 comprises 15 residues. For the CDR3, the DNA is TGCAGTGCTAGAGGTCTCGCAGGAGAAAATGAAAAACTGTTTTTT. This gives the protein CSARGLAGENEKLFF.

This clonotype came up many times. J is TRBJ2-1 and V is TRBV29-1; unclear D gene. This CDR3 comprises 10 residues. The V end lost 6 bases, the J end lost 7 bases, and 7 bases lay between the germline ends. Germline V lookup: CDR1 SQVTM, CDR2 ANQGSEA. CDR3 loop: CSVRKNEQFF. As DNA, the CDR3 is TGCAGCGTACGAAAGAATGAGCAGTTCTTC.

This clonotype was seen a handful of times. The V call is TRBV19, the J call TRBJ2-1; D perhaps matches TRBD2 (6 bases). CDR3 size: 13 residues. V was shortened by 3 bases and J by 7 bases, with 10 bases between the two germline ends. CDR1 is LNHDA, CDR2 SQIVND, per germline (reference sequence). CDR3 in amino acids: CASSMGTANEQFF. CDR3 nucleotides: TGTGCCAGTAGTATGGGGACTGCGAATGAGCAGTTCTTC.

This clonotype came up a few times. This rearrangement joins TRBV20-1 to TRBJ1-1; maybe TRBD1 (6 bases). CDR3 size: 14 residues. The V gene lost 0 bases and the J gene lost 5 bases, with 13 bases spanning the gap. CDR1 and CDR2 from the germline V gene are DFQATT and SNEGSKA (reference sequence). The CDR3 region has the DNA TGCAGTGCTAGAGAAGGGGGGGCAGGGACTGAAGCTTTCTTT. It translates to CSAREGGAGTEAFF.

This clonotype has only a few counts. This CDR3 reads CASRPGQAIYGYTF. DNA for the CDR3: TGTGCCAGCCGACCGGGACAAGCAATCTATGGCTACACCTTC. V and J are TRBV6-2 or TRBV6-3 and TRBJ1-2; TRBD1 is a possible D gene (6 bases). Looked up from germline, CDR1 is MNHEY and CDR2 is SVGEGT. Trimming took 8 bases from V and 4 from J, leaving 17 bases between them. This CDR3 region has 14 residues.

This rearrangement joins TRBV7-2 to TRBJ2-1; a weak D match, TRBD1 (6 bases). There are 16 residues in the CDR3. In germline, CDR1 is SGHTA, CDR2 FQGNSA. Trimming removed 6 bases from V and 3 bases from J, with 18 bases in between. DNA for the CDR3: TGTGCCAGCAGTCCAGATGTGGGGACACTCTACAATGAGCAGTTCTTC. It yields the protein CASSPDVGTLYNEQFF.

This clonotype was detected a few times. This chain links TRBV10-3 with TRBJ2-7, with 7 nucleotides matching TRBD2. J lost 1 base, V lost 5 bases, and 5 bases had no gene match. The CDR3 consists of 14 residues. Germline CDR1 ENHRY, CDR2 SYGVKD. For the CDR3, the DNA is TGTGCCATCAGTAACGGGGGGATGTCCTACGAGCAGTACTTC. It codes for CAISNGGMSYEQYF.

This clonotype was observed a handful of times. The gene calls are TRBV5-4 and TRBJ2-7, with 15 positions matching TRBD2. Germline V gene data show CDR1 as SGHNT and CDR2 as YYREEE (reference sequence). CDR3 length: 17 amino acids. V gave up 4 bases and J gave up 3 bases; unmatched junction bases: 8. CDR3: CASSVGLAGGFLYEQYF. CDR3 nucleotide sequence: TGTGCCAGCAGCGTGGGACTAGCGGGAGGCTTTCTCTACGAGCAGTACTTC.

This clonotype was counted only a few times. The DNA for the CDR3 is TGCAGTGCTAGAGTGGGAGGAACGGGGGAAAAACTGTTTTTT. Translated, it gives CSARVGGTGEKLFF. This rearrangement joins TRBV20-1 to TRBJ1-4; no firm D call. Germline assignment: CDR1 DFQATT and CDR2 SNEGSKA (reference sequence). The V end lost 1 base, the J end lost 8 bases, and 14 bases lay between the germline ends. The CDR3 runs to 14 residues.